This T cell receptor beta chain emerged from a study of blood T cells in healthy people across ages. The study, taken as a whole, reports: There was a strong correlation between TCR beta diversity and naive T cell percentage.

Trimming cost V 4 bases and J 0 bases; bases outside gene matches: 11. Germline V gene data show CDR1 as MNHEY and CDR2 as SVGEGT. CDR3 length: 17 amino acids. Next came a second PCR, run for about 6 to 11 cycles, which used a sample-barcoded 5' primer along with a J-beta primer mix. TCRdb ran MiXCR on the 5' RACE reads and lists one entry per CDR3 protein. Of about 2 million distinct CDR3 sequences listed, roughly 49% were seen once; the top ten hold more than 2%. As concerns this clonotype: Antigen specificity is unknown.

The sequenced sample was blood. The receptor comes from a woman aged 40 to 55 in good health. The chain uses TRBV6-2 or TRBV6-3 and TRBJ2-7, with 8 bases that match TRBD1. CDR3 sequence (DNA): TGTGCCAGCAGTTCCCTTTCGGGACAGGCCAGCTCCTACGAGCAGTACTTC. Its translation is CASSSLSGQASSYEQYF.